This T cell receptor (beta chain) was found in a study of cytomegalovirus exposure and HLA in healthy donors (dated by TCRdb to the late 2010s). With respect to the entire study: An earlier analysis of more than 550 of the donors reported 250 to 300 Gb of sequence data and around 120 million unique TCR beta sequences obtained from about 179 million T cells. Roughly 300 gigabases of sequencing data and around 90 million unique TCR sequences made up an early release that covered fewer than 650 HLA-typed donors. Among the approximately 400 genotyped donors, roughly 80% belonged to the genetic ancestry cluster associated with self-reported Caucasian donors. The aim of the study was to test whether cataloging public T cell receptors could identify signatures of past pathogen exposure. The study profiled the T cell repertoires of about 720 subjects by immunosequencing and related them to cytomegalovirus serostatus. Besides the first cohort of more than 650 subjects, a separate validation cohort made up of 120 different subjects was used. High-throughput TCR immunosequencing, statistical association of individual TCRs with disease status, and machine learning were combined to predict cytomegalovirus infection status. A later analysis re-examined previously published TCR beta repertoires from roughly 650 donors and added high-resolution HLA genotyping to investigate patterns of TCR occurrence. Rather than using new phenotypic data, the later analysis identified candidate immune exposures from TCR beta sequences and from how often those sequences occurred across donors. An earlier analysis of fewer than 700 of the donors applied high-throughput TCR beta sequencing to assess whether each TCR beta V gene segment acted as functional or pseudogenic. Donor age, sex, ethnicity and CMV serostatus were compiled alongside the repertoire data. A later genetic analysis took genome-wide SNP genotypes for about three fifths of the roughly 700 donors and used that subset as a discovery cohort. All discovery cohort repertoires had been generated using a single sequencing platform. Both class I and class II loci were covered by HLA typing, at four-digit resolution. The number of donors typed differed by locus, with about 629-630 for A, B, C, DRB1 and DQB1, roughly 520 for DQA1, 606 for DPA1, and some 450 for DPB1. Because of strong linkage in the cohort, four to six DR-DQ haplotypes were treated as single units for association and clustering. Among over 350 genotyped donors of the cohort, an average of approximately 240,000 unique TCR beta nucleotide sequences were sequenced per donor, roughly 20% of them non-productive. Study-level results and caveats: The presence/absence analyses assumed that sequencing depth was roughly uniform across donors, and that assumption may not be true. According to a later analysis, parvovirus B19, influenza, CMV and Epstein-Barr virus appeared linked to several top co-occurrence clusters. In an earlier analysis of 587 of the donors, most TCR beta V segments appeared in productive rearrangements about 87% or about 30% of the time, broadly matching IMGT annotations. Assigning TCR associations to individual alleles was difficult when HLA alleles, especially DR and DQ, strongly co-occurred. A later analysis associated 15,000 to 20,000 TCR beta sequences with specific HLA alleles at a false discovery rate of 0.05. Some IMGT-functional V segments, including TRBV6-2 and TRBV6-3, could not be told apart with the 87-base-pair reads, so those segments were excluded. A total of around 150 TCR beta chains were listed by the study as associated with cytomegalovirus. According to a later analysis, most CMV-associated TCR beta chains appeared to be HLA-restricted, and the HLA associations seemed to be driven largely by CMV exposure. It was suggested by the authors that the approach could potentially be generalized to other disease states and immunological phenotypes. Because HLA typing was missing for some donors at each locus, association tests included only the typed subset. Most TCR sequences were seen in very few donors, while some public TCRs were found in many individuals. A later genetic analysis associated a missense DCLRE1C variant with V-gene and J-gene trimming of TCR beta chains, and an independent cohort replicated the association. Because counts were too low, about 18 rarely observed V segments, including chromosome 9 orphons, were left out of the earlier analysis of about 620 of the donors. In a later genetic analysis, fewer N-insertions in productive TCRs were reported among donors in an Asian-associated ancestry cluster than the roughly 700-donor mean. Linkage disequilibrium might explain the correlated functional status among segregating V segments, but an unknown experimental factor could not be excluded. Compared with equally common non-associated chains, HLA-associated TCR beta chains in a later analysis were more clonally expanded and had lower generation probabilities. According to a later analysis, TCR association rates differed among HLA loci, with DRB1 alleles showing the most associated TCRs and HLA-C alleles showing the fewest. The classifier was reported to diagnose cytomegalovirus status with high specificity and sensitivity in both the original and validation cohorts. CMV serostatus was the only immune exposure information available for the cohort. This cohort had only TCR beta chains sequenced, and the lack of alpha or paired-chain data limited which features could be detected. A cluster of highly shared sequence variants was judged likely to represent a technical artifact of the sequencing pipeline. A further reported finding was that TCR beta sequences accurately predicted the HLA-A and HLA-B alleles for most subjects in the first cohort. Three of the identified cytomegalovirus-associated TCR beta chains were confirmed in vitro to be specific for cytomegalovirus antigens.

For this chain, trimming is 2 bases at the V end and 7 bases at the J end, and the number of junction bases without a gene match is 0. From the cysteine through the phenylalanine, the CDR3 covers 15 amino acids. Only the CDR3 DNA stays, 45 bases, in frame from base 1. Per the germline V gene, ENHRY is the CDR1 and SYGVKD is the CDR2. On this clone itself: No cognate antigen has been identified for it. No qualities accompany the bases; no much larger clone lies one base away.

To prepare the library, the immunoSEQ multiplex PCR assay was applied. The multiplex PCR relied on a mix of 60 forward primers for TCR Vbeta segments and 13 reverse primers for TCR Jbeta segments. A multiplex PCR assay on genomic DNA amplified the CDR3 region of rearranged TCR beta genes. The amplified TCR beta libraries were sequenced on the Illumina HiSeq System as 87-base-pair reads. The published analysis was carried out like this. In a later analysis, roughly 80 million unique TCR beta chains were counted across the roughly 610 repertoires, and about 10 million of these chains were shared by at least two donors. Raw reads were error-corrected and collapsed into unique sequences with a nearest-neighbor algorithm that merged closely related sequences to remove PCR and sequencing errors. To assign V, D and J gene segments, CDR3 sequences were aligned to IMGT reference sequences. For a sequence to be retained, at least a six-nucleotide match to both a V gene segment and a J gene segment was required. A rearrangement was called productive if the CDR3 had no stop codons and remained in frame with V and J, and every other rearrangement was called non-productive. CDR3 was defined by IMGT convention, running from the second conserved V-encoded cysteine to the conserved J-encoded phenylalanine. Sequences without an unambiguous match to a single V gene segment were excluded from the earlier analysis of almost 600 of the donors. In an earlier analysis of around 600 of the donors, V segments were called functional above 56.7% productive rearrangements and were called segregating when the between-donor standard deviation exceeded 5%. A statistical classification framework was built for diagnosing cytomegalovirus status from the catalog of TCR beta chain sequences. V and J gene assignment, in a later analysis, came from comparing TCR nucleotide sequences with IMGT/GENE-DB human TR gene sequences. Using the TCRdist pipeline, a later analysis assigned CDR3 sequences along with most-parsimonious VDJ recombination scenarios. A later analysis defined each TCR beta chain by its CDR3 amino acid sequence plus V-gene family, and excluded reads lacking a unique V-gene family. To address suspected cross-contamination and a sequencing artifact, a later analysis removed some 620 highly shared, low-generation-probability nucleotide sequences. A later analysis calculated a clonal expansion index for each public chain from normalized within-repertoire ranks of inferred template counts. A later analysis computed generation probabilities with a VDJ recombination model fitted to out-of-frame rearrangements, and checked the results against IGoR. In a later analysis, TCR-TCR, TCR-HLA and TCR-CMV co-occurrence was scored with hypergeometric tests, and a repertoire-size bias correction was applied to TCR pairs. A later analysis estimated false discovery rates by permuting HLA or CMV assignments 20 times. In a later analysis, co-occurring TCRs were grouped using DBSCAN, and TCRdist sequence similarity was added for clustering within HLA-allele-positive subsets. Repertoires with fewer than 30,000 or more than 120,000 public chains, plus five repertoires with anomalous nucleotide sharing, were excluded from co-occurrence clustering. Here the immuneACCESS table is served through TCRdb, limited to in-frame sequences with V and J called. Missing clones are a known gap in these copies; in checked studies unresolved V genes cover under half, and the rest lacks a known reason. The V and J calls and clone size are taken from that table; D and trimming were inferred from the DNA. The sample table contains 90,000 or so clones; only one count was recorded for about 78% of them. The ten largest clones represent approximately 3% of the sample.

The cohort comprised some 730 healthy bone marrow donors. All cohort members were sampled while nominally healthy, although unrecorded immune exposures were likely present. The donor was CMV seronegative and was included in the group of approximately 350 seronegative cohort members. A peripheral blood sample was provided by each donor, and peripheral blood mononuclear cells were used for TCR beta sequencing. Genomic DNA was extracted from the blood cell samples with the Qiagen DNeasy Blood Extraction Kit. Sequencing was carried out using PBMCs. This chain joins TRBV10-3 to TRBJ2-1; the junction holds 15 bases that match TRBD2. The TCR originated in a woman aged 40 to 50 in good health and CMV-seronegative. The CDR3 corresponds to CAISEGTSGRNEQFF. At the DNA level, the sequence is TGTGCCATCAGTGAGGGGACTAGCGGGAGGAATGAGCAGTTCTTC.